The clone carrying this T cell receptor beta chain showed up many times. Its matching antigen is unknown. These data come from a study of T cells after yellow fever vaccination. Looking at the study overall: SMART-Seq v4 Ultra Low Input prepared the low-cell-number fractions.

In making TCR cDNA, 5'RACE template switching added a universal primer site and UMIs to it. TCRdb independently ran MiXCR on the 5' RACE reads; one entry per CDR3 protein. The data show some 110,000 distinct CDR3 sequences, with more than 7.5% seen just once and around 25% held by the top ten. Overall study findings and caveats: Detected again after the booster were most primary-vaccination clones, at nearly 97% CD4 and 80% to 90% CD8. In FACS-sorted repertoires, abundant clonotypes from the bulk population could appear as contaminants.

CDR1 and CDR2 (germline): SEHNR, FQNEAQ (reference sequence). Deletions cut 5 bases from V and 4 bases from J, with 18 bases between. The length of the CDR3 is 15 residues. The TCR sequence derives from a man aged 25-45 years who received the YFV17D yellow fever vaccine. Sequenced material: CD8+ T cells sorted from PBMCs, taken 45 days after the yellow fever booster vaccination. This sequence joins TRBV7-9 and TRBJ2-7; TRBD1 is a possible D gene (6 bases). The CDR3: CASSMFDRNPYEQYF. The CDR3 region has the DNA TGTGCCAGCAGCATGTTCGACAGGAATCCGTACGAGCAGTACTTC.